A selection of T cell receptor beta chains follows, all from one sample in a study of breast tumors, draining lymph nodes, adjacent tissues. TCRdb passed the multiplex PCR reads through MiXCR, listing each CDR3 protein once. The profile shows 150,000 to 200,000 distinct CDR3 sequences, 33% of them singletons. The sequenced sample was axillary lymph node tissue. Source of these receptors: a female donor with breast cancer. Some clones in this sample may be carry-over from other donors' samples. Both conserved end residues are part of each CDR3. The D gene is left open where the match is weak. Clone sizes are given selectively: once, few, many, or a class where the clone is expanded.

>TRBV7-2|15|NA|TRBJ1-5|few
TGTGCCAGCAGCCCCCCGACTCGTCGGTCCTATCCCCAGCATTTT
CASSPPTRRSYPQHF
>TRBV7-3|13|NA|TRBJ2-3|once
TGCGCCAGCAGCTCGGACCTTACAGATACGCAGTATTTT
CASSSDLTDTQYF
>TRBV10-3|11|NA|TRBJ2-7|many
TGTGCCATCAGTGAGCTATACGAGCAGTACTTC
CAISELYEQYF
>TRBV11-3|13|NA|TRBJ1-4|NA
TGTGCCAGCACCAAACAGGGTCGGGAAAAACTGTTTTTT
CASTKQGREKLFF
>TRBV27|15|TRBD1|TRBJ2-1|NA
TGTGCCAGCAGTTTGGGGACAGGAGGTTACAATGAGCAGTTCTTC
CASSLGTGGYNEQFF
>TRBV5-1|14|TRBD1|TRBJ1-4|NA
TGCGCCAGCAGCTTGGGACAGGGGAAGGAAAAACTGTTTTTT
CASSLGQGKEKLFF
>TRBV13|12|NA|TRBJ1-2|many
TGTGCCAGCAGCCTGAATAACTATGGCTACACCTTC
CASSLNNYGYTF
>TRBV9|15|NA|TRBJ2-1|many
TGTGCCAGCAGCGCCTTCGCTAACTCCTACAATGAGCAGTTCTTC
CASSAFANSYNEQFF
>TRBV10-1|17|NA|TRBJ2-3|many
TGCGCCAGCAGTGAGTCGACTCTGGGACCAAGCACAGATACGCAGTATTTT
CASSESTLGPSTDTQYF
>TRBV9|14|NA|TRBJ2-1|NA
TGTGCCAGCAGCGTAGGTTCCGGCACAGATACGCAGTTCTTC
CASSVGSGTDTQFF
>TRBV19|13|TRBD2|TRBJ2-5|NA
TGTGCCAGTAGTCAACTAGCGGGGGAGACCCAGTACTTC
CASSQLAGETQYF
>TRBV11-2|14|NA|TRBJ2-6|NA
TGTGCCAGCACCTGGGGGGCCGGGGCCAACGTCCTGACTTTC
CASTWGAGANVLTF
>TRBV20-1|15|TRBD2|TRBJ2-1|NA
TGCAGTGCTCGGCCGGGACTAGCGGGAGCTAGTGGGCAGTTCTTC
CSARPGLAGASGQFF
>TRBV2|14|NA|TRBJ2-3|many
TGTGCCAGCAGTGTAGGGTGGGGCACAGATACGCAGTATTTT
CASSVGWGTDTQYF
>TRBV7-9|14|TRBD1|TRBJ2-7|many
TGTGCCAGCAGCCAGGGACAGGGGAGCTACGAGCAGTACTTC
CASSQGQGSYEQYF
>TRBV6-6|15|NA|TRBJ2-2|many
TGTGCCAGCAGTTACATTCCGGGGTACACCGGGGAGCTGTTTTTT
CASSYIPGYTGELFF
>TRBV28|10|NA|TRBJ1-2|few
TGTGCCAGCAGTGGTAGGGGCTACACCTTC
CASSGRGYTF
>TRBV30|13|TRBD1|TRBJ1-2|many
TGTGCCTGGAGTGGGACAGGGACCTATGGCTACACCTTC
CAWSGTGTYGYTF
>TRBV12-5|13|TRBD2|TRBJ2-4|few
TGTGCTAGTGGCCCGGGGGGGGAAAACATTCAGTACTTC
CASGPGGENIQYF
>TRBV6-1|17|NA|TRBJ1-2|many
TGTGCCAGCAGTGGGGGGACACGAGCGATAGCTAACTATGGCTACACCTTC
CASSGGTRAIANYGYTF
>TRBV25-1|15|NA|TRBJ1-4|few
TGTGCCAGCAGTGAATGTAGGGCGGGGAATGAAAAACTGTTCTTT
CASSECRAGNEKLFF
>TRBV20-1|14|NA|TRBJ2-5|NA
TGCAGCGCGACGCGGACCCTGTACCAAGAGACCCAGTACTTC
CSATRTLYQETQYF
>TRBV19|15|TRBD1|TRBJ1-3|once
TGTGCCAGTAGTATAGACAGGGGGCCTGGAAACACCATATATTTT
CASSIDRGPGNTIYF
>TRBV5-6|19|TRBD1|TRBJ2-7|many
TGTGCCAGCAGCCGTGCTAGGGACAGGGGAGGAGGAATCCGCTACGAGCAGTACTTC
CASSRARDRGGGIRYEQYF